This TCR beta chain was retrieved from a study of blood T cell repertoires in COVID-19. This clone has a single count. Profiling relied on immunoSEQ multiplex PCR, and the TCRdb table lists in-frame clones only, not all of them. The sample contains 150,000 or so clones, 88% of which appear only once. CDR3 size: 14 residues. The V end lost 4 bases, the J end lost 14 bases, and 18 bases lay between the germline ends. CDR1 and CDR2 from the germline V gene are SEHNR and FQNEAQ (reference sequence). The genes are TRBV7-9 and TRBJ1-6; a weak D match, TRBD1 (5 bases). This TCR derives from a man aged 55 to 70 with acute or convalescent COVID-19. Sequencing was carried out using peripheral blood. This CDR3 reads CASSSSSGGESLHF. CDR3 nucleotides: TGTGCCAGCAGCTCCTCGAGTGGGGGGGAGTCCCTCCACTTT.